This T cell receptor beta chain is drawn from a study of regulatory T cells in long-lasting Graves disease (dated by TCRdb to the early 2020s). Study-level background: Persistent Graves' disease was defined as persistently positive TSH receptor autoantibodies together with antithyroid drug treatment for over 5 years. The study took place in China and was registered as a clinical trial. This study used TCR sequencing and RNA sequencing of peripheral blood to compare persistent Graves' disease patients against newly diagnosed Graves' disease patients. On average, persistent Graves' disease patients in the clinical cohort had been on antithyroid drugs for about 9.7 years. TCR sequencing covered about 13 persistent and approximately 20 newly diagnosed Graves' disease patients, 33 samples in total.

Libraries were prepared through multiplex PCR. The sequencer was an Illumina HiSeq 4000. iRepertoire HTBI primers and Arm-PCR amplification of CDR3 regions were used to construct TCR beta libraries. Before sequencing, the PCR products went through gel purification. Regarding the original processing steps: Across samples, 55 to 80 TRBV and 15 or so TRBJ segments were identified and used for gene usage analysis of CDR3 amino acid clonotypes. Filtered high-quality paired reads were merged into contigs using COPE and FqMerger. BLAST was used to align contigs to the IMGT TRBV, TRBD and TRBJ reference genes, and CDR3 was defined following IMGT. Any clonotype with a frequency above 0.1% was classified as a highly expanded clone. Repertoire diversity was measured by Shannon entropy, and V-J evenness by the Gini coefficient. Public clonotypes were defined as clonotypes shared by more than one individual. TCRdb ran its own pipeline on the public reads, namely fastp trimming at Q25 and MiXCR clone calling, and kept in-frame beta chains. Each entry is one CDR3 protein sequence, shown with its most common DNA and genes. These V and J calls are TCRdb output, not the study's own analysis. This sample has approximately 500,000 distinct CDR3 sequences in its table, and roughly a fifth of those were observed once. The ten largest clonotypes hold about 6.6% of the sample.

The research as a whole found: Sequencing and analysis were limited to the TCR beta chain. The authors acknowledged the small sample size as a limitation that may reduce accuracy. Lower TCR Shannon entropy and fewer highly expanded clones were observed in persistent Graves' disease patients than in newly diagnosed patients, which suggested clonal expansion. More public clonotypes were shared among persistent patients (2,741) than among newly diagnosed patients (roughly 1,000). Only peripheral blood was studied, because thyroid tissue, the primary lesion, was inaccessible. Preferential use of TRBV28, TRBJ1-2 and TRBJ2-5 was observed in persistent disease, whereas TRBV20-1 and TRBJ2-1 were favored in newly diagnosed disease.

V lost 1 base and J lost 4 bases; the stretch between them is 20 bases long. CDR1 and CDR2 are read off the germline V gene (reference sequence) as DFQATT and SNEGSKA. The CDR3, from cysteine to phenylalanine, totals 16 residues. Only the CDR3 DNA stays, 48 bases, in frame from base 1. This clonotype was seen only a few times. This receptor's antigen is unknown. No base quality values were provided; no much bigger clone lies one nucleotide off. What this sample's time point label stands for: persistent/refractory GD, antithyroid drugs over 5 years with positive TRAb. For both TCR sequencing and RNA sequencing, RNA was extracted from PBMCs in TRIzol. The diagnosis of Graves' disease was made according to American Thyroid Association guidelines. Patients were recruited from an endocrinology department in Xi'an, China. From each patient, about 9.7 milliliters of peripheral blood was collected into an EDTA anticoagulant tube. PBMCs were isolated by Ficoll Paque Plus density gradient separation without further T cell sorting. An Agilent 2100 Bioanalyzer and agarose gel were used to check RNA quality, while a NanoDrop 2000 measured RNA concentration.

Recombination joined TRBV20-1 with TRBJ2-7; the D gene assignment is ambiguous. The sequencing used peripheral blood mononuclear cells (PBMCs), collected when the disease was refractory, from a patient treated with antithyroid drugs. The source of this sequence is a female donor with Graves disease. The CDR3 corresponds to CSARVSAKQKTYEQYF. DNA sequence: TGCAGTGCTAGAGTATCGGCTAAGCAGAAAACTTACGAGCAGTACTTC.